This T cell receptor (beta chain) stems from a study of cytomegalovirus exposure and HLA in healthy donors. Whole-study results and caveats: Indistinguishability led to the exclusion of some V segments, TRBV6-2 and TRBV6-3 included. TCR beta V segments were, for the most part, productive about 87% or about 30% of the time in an earlier analysis. Other equally common chains were less clonally expanded than HLA-associated TCR beta chains, a later analysis showed.

Nominally healthy donors provided the samples, though records likely missed some immune exposures. Notes on this clone: Its target is not known.

Amplification used 60 Vbeta primers and 13 Jbeta primers. Sequencing was performed with immunoSEQ multiplex PCR; in TCRdb, only in-frame clones are kept and a portion is missing. The sample includes around 100,000 clones, just under 80% of them seen just once. The germline V gene has CDR1 MDHEN and CDR2 SYDVKM. CDR3 length equals 16 residues. Trimming cost V 5 bases and J 9 bases, with 26 bases left between them. The genes are TRBV28 and TRBJ2-7; a weak D match, TRBD2 (5 bases). The source is a male donor in good health and CMV-seropositive. The sequenced material came from PBMCs. The CDR3 is CASSERLPNPLRWQYF. The CDR3 DNA follows: TGTGCCAGCAGTGAAAGACTACCGAATCCCCTACGATGGCAGTACTTC.